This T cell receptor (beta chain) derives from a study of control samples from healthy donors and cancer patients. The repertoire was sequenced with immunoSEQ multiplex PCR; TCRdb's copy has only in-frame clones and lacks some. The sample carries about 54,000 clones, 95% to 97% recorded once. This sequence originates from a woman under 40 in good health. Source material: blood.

This CDR3 reads CASSVLQSPGNTIYF. The CDR3 nucleotides read TGTGCCAGCAGCGTCCTACAGTCCCCTGGAAACACCATATATTTT. V usage is TRBV9 and J usage is TRBJ1-3; no clear D. This CDR3 is 15 amino acids long. Deletions cut 2 bases from V and 2 bases from J, with 11 bases between. CDR1 SGDLS and CDR2 YYNGEE come from the germline V gene.